This T cell receptor (beta chain) derives from a study of ipilimumab plus nivolumab after autologous stem cell transplantation. The table came from immunoSEQ multiplex PCR; TCRdb's copy has only in-frame clones and leaves some out. The repertoire holds about 43,000 clones, with over 75% as singletons. Checkpoint therapy with ipilimumab 1 mg/kg began 14 to 28 days after transplant. Germline lookup yields CDR1 GTSNPN and CDR2 SVGIG (reference sequence). V was cut by 2 bases and J by 10 bases, with 9 bases left in between. This CDR3 region has 11 residues. The clonotype comes from a male donor with multiple myeloma. The sequencing here drew on PBMCs, taken in a trial of ipilimumab plus nivolumab as post-transplant consolidation. V and J are TRBV30 and TRBJ2-1; D is uncertain. The CDR3 region is CAWSFAREQFF. The CDR3 DNA reads as TGTGCCTGGAGTTTCGCCAGGGAGCAGTTCTTC. The full variable domain, its missing parts supplied by reference TRBV30 and TRBJ2-1, is SQTIHQWPATLVQPVGSPLSLECTVEGTSNPNLYWYRQAAGRGLQLLFYSVGIGQISSEVPQNLSASRPQDRQFILSSKKLLLSDSGFYLCAWSFAREQFFGPGTRLTVL.